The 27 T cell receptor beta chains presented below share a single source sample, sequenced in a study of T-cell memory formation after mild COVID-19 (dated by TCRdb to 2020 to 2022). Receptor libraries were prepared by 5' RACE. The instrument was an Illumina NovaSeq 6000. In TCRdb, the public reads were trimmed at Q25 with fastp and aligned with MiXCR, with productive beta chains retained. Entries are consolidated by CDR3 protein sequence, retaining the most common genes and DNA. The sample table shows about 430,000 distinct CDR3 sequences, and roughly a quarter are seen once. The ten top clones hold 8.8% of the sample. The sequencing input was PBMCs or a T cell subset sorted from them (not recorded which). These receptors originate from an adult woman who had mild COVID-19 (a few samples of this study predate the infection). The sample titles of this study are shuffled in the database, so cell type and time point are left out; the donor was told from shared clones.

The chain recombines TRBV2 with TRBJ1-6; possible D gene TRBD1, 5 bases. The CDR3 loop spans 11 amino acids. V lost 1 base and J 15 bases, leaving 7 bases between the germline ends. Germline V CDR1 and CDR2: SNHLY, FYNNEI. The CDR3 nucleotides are TGTGCCAGCAGTGAAGAGGGGAGCCTCCACTTT. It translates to CASSEEGSLHF.

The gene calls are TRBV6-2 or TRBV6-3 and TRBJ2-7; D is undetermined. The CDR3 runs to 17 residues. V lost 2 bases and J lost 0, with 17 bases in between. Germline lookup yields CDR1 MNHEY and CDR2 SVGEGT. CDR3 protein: CASSYLIGLPNSYEQYF. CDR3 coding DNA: TGTGCCAGCAGTTACCTCATTGGGCTGCCGAACTCCTACGAGCAGTACTTC.

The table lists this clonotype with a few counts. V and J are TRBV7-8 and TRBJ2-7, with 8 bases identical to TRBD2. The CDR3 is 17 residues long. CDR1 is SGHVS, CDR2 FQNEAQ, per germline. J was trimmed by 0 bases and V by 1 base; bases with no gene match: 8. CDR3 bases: TGTGCCAGCAGCTTAGGGGCAGCGGGAGACCTCTCCTACGAGCAGTACTTC. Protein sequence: CASSLGAAGDLSYEQYF. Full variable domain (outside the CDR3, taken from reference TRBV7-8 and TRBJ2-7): GAGVSQSPRYKVAKRGQDVALRCDPISGHVSLFWYQQALGQGPEFLTYFQNEAQLDKSGLPSDRFFAERPEGSVSTLKIQRTQQEDSAVYLCASSLGAAGDLSYEQYFGPGTRLTVT.

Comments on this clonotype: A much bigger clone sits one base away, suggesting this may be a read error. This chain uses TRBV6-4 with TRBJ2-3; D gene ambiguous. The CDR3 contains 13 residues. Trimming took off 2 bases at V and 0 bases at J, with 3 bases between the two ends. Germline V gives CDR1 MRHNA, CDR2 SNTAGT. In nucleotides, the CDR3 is TGTGCCAGCAGTGACGGGAGCACAGATACGCAGTATTTT. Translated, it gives CASSDGSTDTQYF.

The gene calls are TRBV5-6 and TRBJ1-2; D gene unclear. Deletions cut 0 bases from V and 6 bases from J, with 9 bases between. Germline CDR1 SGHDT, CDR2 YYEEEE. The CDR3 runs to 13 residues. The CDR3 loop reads CASSLAGMDGYTF. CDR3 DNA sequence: TGTGCCAGCAGCTTGGCGGGGATGGATGGCTACACCTTC.

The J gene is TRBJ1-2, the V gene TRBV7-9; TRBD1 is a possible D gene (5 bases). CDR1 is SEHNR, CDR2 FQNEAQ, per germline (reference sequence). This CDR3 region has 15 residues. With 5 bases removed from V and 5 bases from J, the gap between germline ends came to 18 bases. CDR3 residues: CASSHPVGAVYGYTF. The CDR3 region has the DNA TGTGCCAGCAGCCATCCCGTTGGGGCGGTATATGGCTACACCTTC.

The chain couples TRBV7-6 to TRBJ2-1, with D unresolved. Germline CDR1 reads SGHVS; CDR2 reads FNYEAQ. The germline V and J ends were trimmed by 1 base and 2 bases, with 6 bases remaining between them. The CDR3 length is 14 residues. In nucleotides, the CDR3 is TGTGCCAGCAGCTTAGTCGGGCCCTACAATGAGCAGTTCTTC. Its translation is CASSLVGPYNEQFF.

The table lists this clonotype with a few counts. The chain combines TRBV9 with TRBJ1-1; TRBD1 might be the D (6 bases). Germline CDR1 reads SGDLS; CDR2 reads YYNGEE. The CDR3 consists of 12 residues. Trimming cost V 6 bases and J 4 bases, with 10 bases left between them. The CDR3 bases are TGTGCCAGCAAGGGGGGGGGCACTGAAGCTTTCTTT. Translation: CASKGGGTEAFF. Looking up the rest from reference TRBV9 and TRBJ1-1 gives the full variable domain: DSGVTQTPKHLITATGQRVTLRCSPRSGDLSVYWYQQSLDQGLQFLIQYYNGEERAKGNILERFSAQQFPDLHSELNLSSLELGDSALYFCASKGGGTEAFFGQGTRLTVV.

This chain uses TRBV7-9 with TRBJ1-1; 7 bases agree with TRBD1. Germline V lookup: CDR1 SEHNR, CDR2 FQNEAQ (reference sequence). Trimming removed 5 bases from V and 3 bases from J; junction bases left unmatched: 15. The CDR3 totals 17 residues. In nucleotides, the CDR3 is TGTGCCAGCAGCCCAAAGGTAGGGGGCGAAGGGGACACTGAAGCTTTCTTT. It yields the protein CASSPKVGGEGDTEAFF.

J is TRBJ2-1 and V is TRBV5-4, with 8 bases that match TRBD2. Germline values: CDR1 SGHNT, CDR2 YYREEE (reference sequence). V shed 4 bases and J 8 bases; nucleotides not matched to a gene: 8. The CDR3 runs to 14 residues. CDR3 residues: CASSIGGARDEQFF. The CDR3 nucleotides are TGTGCCAGCAGCATCGGGGGGGCTAGAGATGAGCAGTTCTTC.

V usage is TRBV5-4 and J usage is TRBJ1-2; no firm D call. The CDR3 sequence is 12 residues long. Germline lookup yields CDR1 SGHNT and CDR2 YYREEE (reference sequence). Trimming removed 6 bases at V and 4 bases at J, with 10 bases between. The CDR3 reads CASNTIGYGYTF. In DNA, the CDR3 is TGTGCCAGCAATACTATAGGCTATGGCTACACCTTC.

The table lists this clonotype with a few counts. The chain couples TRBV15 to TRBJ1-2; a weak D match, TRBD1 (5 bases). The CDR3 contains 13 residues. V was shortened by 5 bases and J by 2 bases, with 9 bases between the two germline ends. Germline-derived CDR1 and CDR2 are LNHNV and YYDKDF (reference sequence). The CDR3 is CATSPGQNYGYTF. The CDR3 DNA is TGTGCCACCAGCCCGGGGCAGAACTATGGCTACACCTTC. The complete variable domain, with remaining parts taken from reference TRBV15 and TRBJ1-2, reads DAMVIQNPRYQVTQFGKPVTLSCSQTLNHNVMYWYQQKSSQAPKLLFHYYDKDFNNEADTPDNFQSRRPNTSFCFLDIRSPGLGDTAMYLCATSPGQNYGYTFGSGTRLTVV.

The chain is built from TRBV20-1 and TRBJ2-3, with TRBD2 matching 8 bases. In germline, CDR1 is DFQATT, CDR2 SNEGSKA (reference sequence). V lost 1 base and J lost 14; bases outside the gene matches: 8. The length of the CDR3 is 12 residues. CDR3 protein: CSARVLAGLVYF. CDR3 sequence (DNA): TGCAGTGCTAGAGTGTTAGCGGGATTGGTGTATTTT.

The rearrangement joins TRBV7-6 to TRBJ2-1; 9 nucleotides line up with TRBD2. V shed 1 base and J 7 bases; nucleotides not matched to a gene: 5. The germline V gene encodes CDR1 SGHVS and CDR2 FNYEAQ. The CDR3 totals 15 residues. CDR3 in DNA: TGTGCCAGCAGCTTAGGTAGCGGGAGTCTTAATGAGCAGTTCTTC. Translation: CASSLGSGSLNEQFF. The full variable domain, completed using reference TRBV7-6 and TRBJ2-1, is GAGVSQSPRYKVTKRGQDVALRCDPISGHVSLYWYRQALGQGPEFLTYFNYEAQQDKSGLPNDRFSAERPEGSISTLTIQRTEQRDSAMYRCASSLGSGSLNEQFFGPGTRLTVL.

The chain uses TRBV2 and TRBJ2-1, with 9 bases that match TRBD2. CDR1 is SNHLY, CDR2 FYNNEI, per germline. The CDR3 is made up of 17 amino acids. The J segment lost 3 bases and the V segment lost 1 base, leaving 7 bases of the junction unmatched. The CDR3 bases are TGTGCCAGCAGTGAAGGGCTAGCGGGAACCGACTACAATGAGCAGTTCTTC. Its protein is CASSEGLAGTDYNEQFF.

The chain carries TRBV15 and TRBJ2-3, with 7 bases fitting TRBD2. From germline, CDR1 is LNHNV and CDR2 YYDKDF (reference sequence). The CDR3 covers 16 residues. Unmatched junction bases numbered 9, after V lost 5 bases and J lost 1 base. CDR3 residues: CATSGTQGGGTDTQYF. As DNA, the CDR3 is TGTGCCACCAGCGGGACGCAGGGAGGGGGCACAGATACGCAGTATTTT.

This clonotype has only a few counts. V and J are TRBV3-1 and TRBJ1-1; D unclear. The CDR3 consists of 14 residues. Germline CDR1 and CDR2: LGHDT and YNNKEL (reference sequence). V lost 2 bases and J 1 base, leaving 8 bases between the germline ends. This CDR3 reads CASSQILRNTEAFF. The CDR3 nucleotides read TGTGCCAGCAGCCAAATCCTCCGGAACACTGAAGCTTTCTTT.

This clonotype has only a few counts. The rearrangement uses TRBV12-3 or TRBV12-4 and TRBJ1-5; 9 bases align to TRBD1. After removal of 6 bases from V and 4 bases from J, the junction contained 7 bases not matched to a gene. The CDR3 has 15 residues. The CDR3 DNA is TGTGCCAGCAGCGTCTCGGGACAGGGTAATCAGCCCCAGCATTTT. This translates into CASSVSGQGNQPQHF.

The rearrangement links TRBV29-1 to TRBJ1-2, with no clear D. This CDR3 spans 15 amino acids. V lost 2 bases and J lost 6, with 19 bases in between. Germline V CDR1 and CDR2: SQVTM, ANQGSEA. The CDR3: CSVEWVEQDADGYTF. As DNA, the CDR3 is TGCAGCGTTGAATGGGTAGAGCAGGATGCGGATGGCTACACCTTC. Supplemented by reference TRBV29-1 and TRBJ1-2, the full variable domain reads SAVISQKPSRDICQRGTSLTIQCQVDSQVTMMFWYRQQPGQSLTLIATANQGSEATYESGFVIDKFPISRPNLTFSTLTVSNMSPEDSSIYLCSVEWVEQDADGYTFGSGTRLTVV.

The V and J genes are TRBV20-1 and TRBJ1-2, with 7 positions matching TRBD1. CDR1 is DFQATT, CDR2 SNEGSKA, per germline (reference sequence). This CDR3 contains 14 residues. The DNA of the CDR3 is TGCAGCGCGCACTCCCGGGACAGTTTATATGGCTACACCTTC. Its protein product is CSAHSRDSLYGYTF.

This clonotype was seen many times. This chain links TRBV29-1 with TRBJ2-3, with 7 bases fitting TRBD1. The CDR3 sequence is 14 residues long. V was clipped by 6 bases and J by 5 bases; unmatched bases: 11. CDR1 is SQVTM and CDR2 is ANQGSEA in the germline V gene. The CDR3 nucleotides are TGCAGCGTCCATCAGAAGGGGGCGAAAGATACGCAGTATTTT. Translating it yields CSVHQKGAKDTQYF.

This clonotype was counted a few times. The CDR3, as DNA: TGTGCCAGCAGCCAAGAGATGCACACTGAAGCTTTCTTT. Amino acid sequence: CASSQEMHTEAFF. V usage is TRBV3-1 and J usage is TRBJ1-1; unclear D gene. The CDR3 has 13 amino acids. Trimming took off 0 bases at V and 3 bases at J, with 5 bases between the two ends. Germline CDR1 is LGHDT and CDR2 is YNNKEL (reference sequence).

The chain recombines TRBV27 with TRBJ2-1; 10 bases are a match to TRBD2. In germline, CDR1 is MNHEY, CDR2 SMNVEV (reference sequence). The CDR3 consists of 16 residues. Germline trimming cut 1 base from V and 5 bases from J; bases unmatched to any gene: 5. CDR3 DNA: TGTGCCAGCAGTTTATTGGGTAGCGGGAGGAACAATGAGCAGTTCTTC. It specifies CASSLLGSGRNNEQFF.

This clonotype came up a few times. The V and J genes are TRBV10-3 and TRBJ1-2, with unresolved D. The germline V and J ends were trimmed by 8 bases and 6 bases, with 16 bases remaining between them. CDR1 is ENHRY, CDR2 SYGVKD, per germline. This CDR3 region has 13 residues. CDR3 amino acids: CAIFAGGGNGYTF. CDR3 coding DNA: TGTGCCATCTTCGCCGGAGGTGGTAATGGCTACACCTTC.

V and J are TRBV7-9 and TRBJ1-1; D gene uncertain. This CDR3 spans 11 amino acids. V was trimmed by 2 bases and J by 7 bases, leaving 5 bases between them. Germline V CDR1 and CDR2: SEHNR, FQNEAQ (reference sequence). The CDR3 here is CASSLQSEAFF. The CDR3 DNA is TGTGCCAGCAGCTTACAGAGTGAAGCTTTCTTT.

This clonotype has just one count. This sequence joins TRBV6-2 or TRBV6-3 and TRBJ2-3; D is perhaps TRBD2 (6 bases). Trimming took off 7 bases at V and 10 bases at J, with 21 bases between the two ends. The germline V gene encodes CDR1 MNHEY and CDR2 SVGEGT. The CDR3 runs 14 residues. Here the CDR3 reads CASTLTRTITAQYF. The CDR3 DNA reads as TGTGCCAGCACTTTAACCCGGACTATTACTGCGCAGTATTTT.

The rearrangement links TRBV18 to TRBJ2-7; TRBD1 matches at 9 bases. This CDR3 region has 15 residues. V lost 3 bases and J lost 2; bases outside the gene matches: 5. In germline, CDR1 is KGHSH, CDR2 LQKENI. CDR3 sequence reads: CASSPPGQGAYEQYF. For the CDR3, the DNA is TGTGCCAGCTCACCGCCGGGACAGGGCGCCTACGAGCAGTACTTC.